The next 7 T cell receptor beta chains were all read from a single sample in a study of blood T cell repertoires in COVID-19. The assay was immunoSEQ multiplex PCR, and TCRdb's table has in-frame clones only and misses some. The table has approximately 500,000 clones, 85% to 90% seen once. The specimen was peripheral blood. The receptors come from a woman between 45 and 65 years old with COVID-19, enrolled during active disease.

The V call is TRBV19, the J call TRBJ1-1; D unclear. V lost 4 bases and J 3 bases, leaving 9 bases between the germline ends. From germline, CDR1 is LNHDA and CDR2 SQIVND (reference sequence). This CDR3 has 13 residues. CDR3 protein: CASSTARDTEAFF. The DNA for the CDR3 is TGTGCCAGTAGTACAGCTCGGGACACTGAAGCTTTCTTT.

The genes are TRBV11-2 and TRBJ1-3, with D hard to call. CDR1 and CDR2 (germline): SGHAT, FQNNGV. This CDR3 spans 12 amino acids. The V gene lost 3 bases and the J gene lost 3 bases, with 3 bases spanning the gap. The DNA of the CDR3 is TGTGCCAGCAGCTTTCGTGGAAACACCATATATTTT. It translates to CASSFRGNTIYF.

CDR3 nucleotide sequence: TGTGCCAGCACCCCCGCCCCGGGGGGCTACGAGCAGTACTTC. As protein: CASTPAPGGYEQYF. This chain connects TRBV6-5 to TRBJ2-7, with 7 positions matching TRBD2. Germline values: CDR1 MNHEY, CDR2 SVGAGI. The CDR3 extends over 14 amino acids. Trimming removed 7 bases from V and 3 bases from J; junction bases left unmatched: 9.

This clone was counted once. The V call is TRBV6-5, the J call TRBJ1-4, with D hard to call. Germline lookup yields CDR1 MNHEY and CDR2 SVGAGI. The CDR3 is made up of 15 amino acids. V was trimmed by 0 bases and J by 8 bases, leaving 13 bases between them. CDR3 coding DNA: TGTGCCAGCAGTTACTCTGACTCGCCCCTGGAAAAACTGTTTTTT. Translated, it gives CASSYSDSPLEKLFF.

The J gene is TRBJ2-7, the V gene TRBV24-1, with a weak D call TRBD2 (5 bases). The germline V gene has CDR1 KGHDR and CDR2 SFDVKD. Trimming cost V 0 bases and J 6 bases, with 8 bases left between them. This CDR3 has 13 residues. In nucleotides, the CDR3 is TGTGCCACCAGTGATTTGCCCCGGGGCGAGCAGTACTTC. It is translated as CATSDLPRGEQYF.

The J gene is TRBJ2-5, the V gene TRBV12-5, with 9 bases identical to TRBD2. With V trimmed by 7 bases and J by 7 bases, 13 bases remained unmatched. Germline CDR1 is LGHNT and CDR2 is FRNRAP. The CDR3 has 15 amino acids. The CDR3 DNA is TGTGCTAGTGCTCCTTTTAGCGGGGGTGAGAGGACCCAGTACTTC. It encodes CASAPFSGGERTQYF.

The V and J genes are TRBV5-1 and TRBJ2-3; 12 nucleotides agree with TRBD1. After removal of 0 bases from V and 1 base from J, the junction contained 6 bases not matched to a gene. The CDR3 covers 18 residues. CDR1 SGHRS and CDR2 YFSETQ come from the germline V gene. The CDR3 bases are TGCGCCAGCAGCTTGGGGGACAGGGGGCAAGTGGGCACAGATACGCAGTATTTT. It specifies CASSLGDRGQVGTDTQYF.